This T cell receptor (beta chain) comes out of a study of shared clonotypes between healthy human individuals. Evenly divided among several immunoSEQ plates was the genomic DNA of each subset. Some clones are missing from TCRdb's copy, which holds only in-frame ones; the method was immunoSEQ multiplex PCR. The table has roughly 1 million clones, 65% to 80% seen once. The CDR3 consists of 15 residues. Germline lookup yields CDR1 SNHLY and CDR2 FYNNEI. V was shortened by 6 bases and J by 5 bases, with 14 bases between the two germline ends. The chain couples TRBV2 to TRBJ1-6; TRBD1 might be the D (5 bases). The TCR was taken from a man aged 18 to 30 in good health. Sequenced material: memory CD4+ T cells sorted from blood. Specified subset: CD45RA-negative fraction. CDR3 in DNA: TGTGCCAGCAGCCCGGGGGGTATGAATAATTCACCCCTCCACTTT. This codes for CASSPGGMNNSPLHF.